A single TCR beta chain is shown here with its context. Its antigen is not known. This record comes from a study of cytomegalovirus exposure and HLA in healthy donors. Germline lookup yields CDR1 DFQATT and CDR2 SNEGSKA (reference sequence). The CDR3 is 11 amino acids. V was trimmed by 0 bases and J by 9 bases, leaving 9 bases between them. Use of 60 Vbeta and 13 Jbeta primers characterized the PCR. Sequencing was performed with immunoSEQ multiplex PCR; in TCRdb, only in-frame clones are kept and a portion is missing. The table includes over 65,000 clones, about 75% detected once. Study-level findings and limits: It was reportedly the case that the classifier diagnosed cytomegalovirus status with high specificity and sensitivity. Highly shared sequence variants in one cluster were likely a sequencing artifact.

V is TRBV20-1 and J is TRBJ2-7; unclear D gene. This receptor was identified in a man in his forties or fifties in good health and CMV-seronegative. The sequenced material came from PBMCs. The chain's CDR3 is CSARDLRWQYF. The CDR3 coding sequence is TGCAGTGCTAGAGATCTGCGTTGGCAGTACTTC.